The 5 T cell receptor beta chains reported below all come from one sample, sequenced in a study of CD8+ T cells in alopecia areata. Indicated treatment: oral pan-JAK inhibitor, 5-10 mg twice daily. Sequencing relied on a cDNA template that was reverse transcribed from extracted RNA. Generated by immunoSEQ multiplex PCR, the TCRdb table keeps only in-frame clones and is missing some. The sample contains about 250,000 clones, approximately 60% of which appear only once. Source: CD4+ T cells sorted from blood, taken at approximately week 51, from a patient treated with tofacitinib. These receptors were obtained from a human donor with alopecia areata.

The chain uses TRBV5-6 and TRBJ2-7; possibly TRBD1 for D (7 bases). This CDR3 region has 17 residues. V lost 4 bases to trimming and J lost 0 bases, with 20 bases between them. From germline, CDR1 is SGHDT and CDR2 YYEEEE. CDR3 DNA sequence: TGTGCCAGCAGCGTACGGGGCAGGAGGGGGCACTCCTACGAGCAGTACTTC. Protein sequence: CASSVRGRRGHSYEQYF.

This clone turned up a few times. The CDR3 reads CSVRVGTGSYNEQFF. CDR3 in DNA: TGCAGCGTTAGGGTCGGGACAGGGTCCTACAATGAGCAGTTCTTC. The chain links TRBV29-1 to TRBJ2-1; 9 bases are a match to TRBD1. This CDR3 contains 15 residues. V was clipped by 5 bases and J by 1 base; unmatched bases: 6. Per germline, CDR1 SQVTM and CDR2 ANQGSEA.

J is TRBJ1-5 and V is TRBV29-1, with D perhaps matching TRBD1 (5 bases). This CDR3 is 13 amino acids long. V lost 4 bases and J lost 6, with 13 bases in between. The germline CDR1 and CDR2 sequences are SQVTM and ANQGSEA. The CDR3 nucleotides are TGCAGCGTTGGGGGTAGGGGAGGTCAGCCCCAGCATTTT. This translates into CSVGGRGGQPQHF.

This rearrangement joins TRBV6-5 to TRBJ1-1, with TRBD1 as a possible D gene (5 bases). The CDR3 contains 14 residues. CDR1 is MNHEY, CDR2 SVGAGI, per germline. V gave up 2 bases and J gave up 1 base, with 8 bases separating them. CDR3 sequence: CASSYLQGNTEAFF. CDR3 nucleotide sequence: TGTGCCAGCAGTTACCTCCAGGGGAACACTGAAGCTTTCTTT.

The chain recombines TRBV4-1 with TRBJ2-7; D gene uncertain. This CDR3 has 13 amino acids. V lost 1 base to trimming and J lost 5 bases, with 9 bases between them. The germline V gene encodes CDR1 MGHRA and CDR2 YSYEKL. DNA of the CDR3: TGCGCCAGCAGCCAAGGGACCTGGAACGAGCAGTACTTC. This gives the protein CASSQGTWNEQYF.